Below, 18 T cell receptor beta chains from the same sample are listed, as sequenced in a study of OX40 agonist ivuxolimab in advanced cancers. The assay was immunoSEQ multiplex PCR, and TCRdb's table has in-frame clones only and misses some. The data show 90,000 to 95,000 clones, about 90% seen once. Here the sequenced sample was CD4+ or CD8+ T cells sorted from blood, taken in a trial of the OX40 agonist ivuxolimab. These receptors originate from an adult with an advanced solid tumor such as melanoma, head and neck, liver or kidney cancer.

The rearrangement links TRBV4-1 to TRBJ1-2; possible D gene TRBD1, 5 bases. V was cut by 4 bases and J by 5 bases, with 17 bases left in between. This CDR3 is 15 amino acids long. Germline loops: CDR1 MGHRA, CDR2 YSYEKL. As DNA, the CDR3 is TGCGCCAGCAGCCCCCAGGGTGATAGTGGGTATGGCTACACCTTC. Its translation: CASSPQGDSGYGYTF.

The genes are TRBV19 and TRBJ1-1; D is uncertain. This CDR3 region has 13 residues. Trimming cost V 6 bases and J 5 bases, with 13 bases left between them. Per the germline V gene, CDR1 is LNHDA and CDR2 is SQIVND (reference sequence). The CDR3 reads CASREGRVTEAFF. DNA of the CDR3: TGTGCCAGTAGGGAAGGAAGGGTTACTGAAGCTTTCTTT.

The J gene is TRBJ1-1, the V gene TRBV27; TRBD1 aligns across 9 bases. With 5 bases clipped from V and 5 bases from J, the junction kept 6 bases outside the gene matches. CDR3 length equals 14 residues. The germline CDR1 and CDR2 sequences are MNHEY and SMNVEV (reference sequence). DNA of the CDR3: TGTGCCAGCAGTATCCACAGGGGGCTGACTGAAGCTTTCTTT. Protein product: CASSIHRGLTEAFF.

V is TRBV28 and J is TRBJ2-1; the match to TRBD1 covers 7 bases. J was trimmed by 0 bases and V by 8 bases; bases with no gene match: 7. Germline values: CDR1 MDHEN, CDR2 SYDVKM. This CDR3 is 15 amino acids long. CDR3: CASERGLGSYNEQFF. CDR3 nucleotide sequence: TGTGCCAGCGAAAGGGGGCTGGGCTCCTACAATGAGCAGTTCTTC.

This clone has ten or more counts. The chain recombines TRBV6-5 with TRBJ1-2, with 8 bases fitting TRBD1. Germline CDR1 MNHEY, CDR2 SVGAGI. The CDR3 length is 15 residues. The trim removed 5 bases at V and 4 bases at J, leaving 9 bases unmatched. CDR3 residues: CASSPRTGLGYGYTF. CDR3 DNA: TGTGCCAGCAGTCCGCGGACAGGGCTAGGCTATGGCTACACCTTC.

This clone was observed a handful of times. The chain uses TRBV15 and TRBJ2-7; tentatively, D is TRBD2 (6 bases). The CDR3 sequence is 14 residues long. Germline CDR1 reads LNHNV; CDR2 reads YYDKDF (reference sequence). V was pared by 5 bases and J by 3 bases, with 14 bases between. CDR3 in amino acids: CATSSGLGGYEQYF. CDR3 DNA sequence: TGTGCCACCAGCTCGGGGCTGGGGGGCTACGAGCAGTACTTC.

As DNA, the CDR3 is TGTGCCAGCAGCTTAGCGTCAGGGGGCCCTGTAAACTATGGCTACACCTTC. Translated: CASSLASGGPVNYGYTF. The chain recombines TRBV13 with TRBJ1-2; 8 nucleotides match TRBD1. Germline trimming cut 1 base from V and 2 bases from J; bases unmatched to any gene: 9. Germline loops: CDR1 PRHDT, CDR2 FYEKMQ (reference sequence). The CDR3 sequence is 17 residues long. The whole variable domain, filled in from reference TRBV13 and TRBJ1-2, reads AAGVIQSPRHLIKEKRETATLKCYPIPRHDTVYWYQQGPGQDPQFLISFYEKMQSDKGSIPDRFSAQQFSDYHSELNMSSLELGDSALYFCASSLASGGPVNYGYTFGSGTRLTVV.

The chain combines TRBV27 with TRBJ2-1, with 9 nucleotides matching TRBD1. CDR1 MNHEY and CDR2 SMNVEV come from the germline V gene (reference sequence). The CDR3 sequence is 16 residues long. Trimming removed 4 bases from V and 5 bases from J; junction bases left unmatched: 9. CDR3 nucleotide sequence: TGTGCCAGCAGTTATCCCCGACAGGGGGGCCACAATGAGCAGTTCTTC. Protein sequence: CASSYPRQGGHNEQFF.

This clone came up a few times. The chain couples TRBV2 to TRBJ1-2, with 8 nucleotides matching TRBD1. Looked up from germline, CDR1 is SNHLY and CDR2 is FYNNEI. V shed 6 bases, J shed 8 bases, and the junction held 11 bases outside the gene matches. The CDR3 is 14 residues long. CDR3 DNA sequence: TGTGCCAGCAGGATGGGGACAGGTCCTGGGGGCTACACCTTC. Translating it yields CASRMGTGPGGYTF. The variable domain in full, completed from reference TRBV2 and TRBJ1-2, reads EPEVTQTPSHQVTQMGQEVILRCVPISNHLYFYWYRQILGQKVEFLVSFYNNEISEKSEIFDDQFSVERPDGSNFTLKIRSTKLEDSAMYFCASRMGTGPGGYTFGSGTRLTVV.

V usage is TRBV6-5 and J usage is TRBJ2-5; D may be TRBD1 (5 bases). Per germline, CDR1 MNHEY and CDR2 SVGAGI. This CDR3 contains 12 residues. The V and J ends lost 2 bases and 5 bases respectively, with 6 bases between them. The CDR3 loop reads CASSYRGETQYF. The CDR3 coding sequence is TGTGCCAGCAGTTACAGGGGCGAGACCCAGTACTTC.

The chain has TRBV19 and TRBJ2-6; D is perhaps TRBD1 (6 bases). Deletions cut 9 bases from V and 3 bases from J, with 18 bases between. This CDR3 region has 16 residues. Germline CDR1 and CDR2: LNHDA and SQIVND (reference sequence). The CDR3 protein is CASAQIQGIGANVLTF. The CDR3 coding sequence is TGTGCCAGCGCCCAGATACAGGGTATTGGGGCCAACGTCCTGACTTTC.

The table lists this clone with a few counts. The chain joins TRBV7-8 to TRBJ2-1; TRBD2 matches 8 bases. The CDR3 spans 15 residues. Germline lookup yields CDR1 SGHVS and CDR2 FQNEAQ. J was trimmed by 3 bases and V by 5 bases; bases with no gene match: 6. CDR3 sequence: CASSLREGDYNEQFF. The CDR3 nucleotides read TGTGCCAGCAGCCTACGGGAGGGAGACTACAATGAGCAGTTCTTC. Full variable domain (rest looked up from reference TRBV7-8 and TRBJ2-1): GAGVSQSPRYKVAKRGQDVALRCDPISGHVSLFWYQQALGQGPEFLTYFQNEAQLDKSGLPSDRFFAERPEGSVSTLKIQRTQQEDSAVYLCASSLREGDYNEQFFGPGTRLTVL.

V gene TRBV21-1 combines with J gene TRBJ1-1. TRBV21-1 is an annotated pseudogene. The CDR3 has 16 amino acids. Written as DNA, the CDR3 is TGTGCCAGCAGCAAAGGTAGCCGGGGGCGGAACACTGAAGCTTTCTTT. Translated, it gives CASSKGSRGRNTEAFF.

For this clone: The DNA is omitted, as the CDR3 cannot be located on it reliably, and the CDR3 follows TCRdb's listing. The rearrangement links TRBV5-6 to TRBJ2-3; TRBD1 was called by the table and not checked on the DNA. The CDR3 totals 16 residues, both ends included. Germline-derived CDR1 and CDR2 are SGHDT and YYEEEE. The CDR3 is CASILADSYSTDTQYF.

The V call is TRBV27, the J call TRBJ2-7; TRBD2 matches 11 bases. This CDR3 is 14 amino acids long. V trimming: 3 bases; J trimming: 11 bases; junction bases outside the gene matches: 9. Germline lookup yields CDR1 MNHEY and CDR2 SMNVEV (reference sequence). The CDR3 bases are TGTGCCAGCAGTTTCCTTACTAGCGGGAGTCAAGAGTACTTC. Translating it yields CASSFLTSGSQEYF.

V usage is TRBV15 and J usage is TRBJ2-4; 9 nucleotides line up with TRBD2. The CDR3 has 18 amino acids. The ends lost 3 bases at V and 0 bases at J; junction bases unmatched: 9. The germline V gene has CDR1 LNHNV and CDR2 YYDKDF (reference sequence). The CDR3 is CATSREASGTQAKNIQYF. The CDR3 DNA sequence: TGTGCCACCAGCAGGGAAGCTAGCGGGACACAAGCCAAAAACATTCAGTACTTC.

The J gene is TRBJ1-1, the V gene TRBV7-9; D not certain. CDR1 and CDR2 (germline): SEHNR, FQNEAQ (reference sequence). This CDR3 is 12 amino acids long. V shed 5 bases and J shed 7 bases, with 11 bases lying between them. The CDR3 loop reads CASSLGDGEAFF. The CDR3 DNA is TGTGCCAGCAGCCTCGGTGATGGTGAAGCTTTCTTT.

V usage is TRBV5-1 and J usage is TRBJ1-3; D ambiguous. V lost 0 bases to trimming and J lost 0 bases, with 10 bases between them. CDR1 is SGHRS, CDR2 YFSETQ, per germline. The CDR3 sequence is 16 residues long. CDR3 loop: CASSLDAGSSGNTIYF. The DNA of the CDR3 is TGCGCCAGCAGCTTGGATGCGGGGAGCTCTGGAAACACCATATATTTT.